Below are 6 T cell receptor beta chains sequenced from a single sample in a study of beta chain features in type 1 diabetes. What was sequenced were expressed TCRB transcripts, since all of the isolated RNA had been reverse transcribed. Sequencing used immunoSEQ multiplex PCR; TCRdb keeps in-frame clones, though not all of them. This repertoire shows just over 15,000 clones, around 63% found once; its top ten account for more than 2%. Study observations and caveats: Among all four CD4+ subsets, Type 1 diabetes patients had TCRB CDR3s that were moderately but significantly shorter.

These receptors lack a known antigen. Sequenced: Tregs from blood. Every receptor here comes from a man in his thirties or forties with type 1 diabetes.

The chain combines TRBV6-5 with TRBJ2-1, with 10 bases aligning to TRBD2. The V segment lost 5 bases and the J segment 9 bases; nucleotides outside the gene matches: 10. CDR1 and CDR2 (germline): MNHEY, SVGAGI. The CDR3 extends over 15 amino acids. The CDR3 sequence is CASSGERGGRSEQFF. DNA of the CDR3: TGTGCCAGCAGTGGAGAGCGGGGGGGCCGTAGTGAGCAGTTCTTC.

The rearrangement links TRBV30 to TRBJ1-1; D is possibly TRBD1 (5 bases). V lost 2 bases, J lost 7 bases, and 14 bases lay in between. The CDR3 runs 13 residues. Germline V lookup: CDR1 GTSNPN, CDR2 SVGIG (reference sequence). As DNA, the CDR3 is TGTGCCTGGAGTCCTCCCGGGACTGTTGAAGCTTTCTTT. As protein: CAWSPPGTVEAFF.

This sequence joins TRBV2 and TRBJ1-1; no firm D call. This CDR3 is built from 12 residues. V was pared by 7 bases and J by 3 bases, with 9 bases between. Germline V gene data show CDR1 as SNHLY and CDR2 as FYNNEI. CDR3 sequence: CASNSPDTEAFF. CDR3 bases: TGTGCCAGCAATAGCCCCGACACTGAAGCTTTCTTT.

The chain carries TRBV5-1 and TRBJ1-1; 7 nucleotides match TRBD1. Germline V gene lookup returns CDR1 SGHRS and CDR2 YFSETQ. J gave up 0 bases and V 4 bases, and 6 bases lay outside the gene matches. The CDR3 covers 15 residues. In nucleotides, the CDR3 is TGCGCCAGCAGCATGGGACAGACCATGAACACTGAAGCTTTCTTT. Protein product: CASSMGQTMNTEAFF.

CDR3: CASSLMVGQRNEKLFF. In DNA form, the CDR3 reads TGTGCCAGCAGCTTAATGGTGGGACAGCGGAATGAAAAACTGTTTTTT. This chain connects TRBV7-9 to TRBJ1-4, with 7 positions matching TRBD1. The CDR3 is made up of 16 amino acids. V trimming: 2 bases; J trimming: 5 bases; junction bases outside the gene matches: 8. The germline CDR1 and CDR2 sequences are SEHNR and FQNEAQ (reference sequence).

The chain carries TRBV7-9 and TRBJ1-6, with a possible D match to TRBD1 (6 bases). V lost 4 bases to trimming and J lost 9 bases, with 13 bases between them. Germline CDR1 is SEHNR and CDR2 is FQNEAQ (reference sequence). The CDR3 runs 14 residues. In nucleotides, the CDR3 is TGTGCCAGCAGCTCAGGACAGAGATCTTCACCCCTCCACTTT. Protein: CASSSGQRSSPLHF.